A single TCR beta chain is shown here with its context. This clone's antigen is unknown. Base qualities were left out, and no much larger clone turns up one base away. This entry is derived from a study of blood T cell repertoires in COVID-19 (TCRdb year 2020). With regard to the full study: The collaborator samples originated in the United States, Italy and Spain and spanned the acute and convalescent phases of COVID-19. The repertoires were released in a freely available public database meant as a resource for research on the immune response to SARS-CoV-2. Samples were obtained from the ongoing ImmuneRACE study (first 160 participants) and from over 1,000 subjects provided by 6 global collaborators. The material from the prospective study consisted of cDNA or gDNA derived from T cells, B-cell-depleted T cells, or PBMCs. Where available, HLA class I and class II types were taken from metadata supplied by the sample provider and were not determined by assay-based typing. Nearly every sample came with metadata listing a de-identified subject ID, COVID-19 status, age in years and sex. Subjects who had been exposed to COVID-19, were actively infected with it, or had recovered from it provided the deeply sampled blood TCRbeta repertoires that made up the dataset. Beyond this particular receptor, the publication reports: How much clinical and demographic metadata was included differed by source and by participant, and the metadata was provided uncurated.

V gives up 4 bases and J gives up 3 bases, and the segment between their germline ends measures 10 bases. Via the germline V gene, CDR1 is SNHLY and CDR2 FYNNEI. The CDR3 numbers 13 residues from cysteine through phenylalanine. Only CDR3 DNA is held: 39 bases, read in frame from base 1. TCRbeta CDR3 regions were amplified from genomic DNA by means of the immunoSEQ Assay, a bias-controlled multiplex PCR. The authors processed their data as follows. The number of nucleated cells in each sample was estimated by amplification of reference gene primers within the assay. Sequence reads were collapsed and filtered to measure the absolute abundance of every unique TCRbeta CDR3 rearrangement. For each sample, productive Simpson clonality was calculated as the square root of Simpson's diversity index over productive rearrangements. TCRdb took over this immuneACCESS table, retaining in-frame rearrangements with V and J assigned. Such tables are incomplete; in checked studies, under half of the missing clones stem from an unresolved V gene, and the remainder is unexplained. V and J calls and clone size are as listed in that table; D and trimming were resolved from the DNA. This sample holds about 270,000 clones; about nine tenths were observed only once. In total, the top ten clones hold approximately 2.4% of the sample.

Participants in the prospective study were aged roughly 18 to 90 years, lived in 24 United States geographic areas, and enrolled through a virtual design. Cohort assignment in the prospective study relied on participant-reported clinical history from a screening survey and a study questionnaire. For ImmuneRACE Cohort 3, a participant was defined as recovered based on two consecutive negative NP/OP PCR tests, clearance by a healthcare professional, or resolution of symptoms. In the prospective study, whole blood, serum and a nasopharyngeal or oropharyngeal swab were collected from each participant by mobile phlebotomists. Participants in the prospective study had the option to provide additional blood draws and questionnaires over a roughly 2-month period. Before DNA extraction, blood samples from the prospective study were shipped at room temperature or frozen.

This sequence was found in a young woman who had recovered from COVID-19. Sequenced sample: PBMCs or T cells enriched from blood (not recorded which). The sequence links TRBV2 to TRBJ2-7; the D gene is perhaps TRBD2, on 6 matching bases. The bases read TGTGCCAGCAGTGTAGCGGACTTCTACGAGCAGTACTTC. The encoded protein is CASSVADFYEQYF.